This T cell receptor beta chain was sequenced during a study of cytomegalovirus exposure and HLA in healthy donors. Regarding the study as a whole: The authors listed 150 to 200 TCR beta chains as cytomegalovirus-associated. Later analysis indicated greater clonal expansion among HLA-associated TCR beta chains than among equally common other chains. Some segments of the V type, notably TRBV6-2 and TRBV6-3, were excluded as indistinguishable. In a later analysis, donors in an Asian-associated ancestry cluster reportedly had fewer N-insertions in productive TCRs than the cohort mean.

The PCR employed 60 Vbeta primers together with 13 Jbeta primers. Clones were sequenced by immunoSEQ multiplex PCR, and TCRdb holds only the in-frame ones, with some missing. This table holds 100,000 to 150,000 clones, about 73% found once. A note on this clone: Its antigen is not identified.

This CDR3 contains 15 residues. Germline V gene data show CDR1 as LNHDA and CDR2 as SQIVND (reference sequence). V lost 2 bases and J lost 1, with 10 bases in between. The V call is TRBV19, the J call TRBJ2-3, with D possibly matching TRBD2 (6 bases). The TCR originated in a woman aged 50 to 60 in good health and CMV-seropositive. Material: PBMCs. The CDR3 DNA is TGTGCCAGTAGTATATTGGCTAGCGGCACAGATACGCAGTATTTT. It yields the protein CASSILASGTDTQYF.